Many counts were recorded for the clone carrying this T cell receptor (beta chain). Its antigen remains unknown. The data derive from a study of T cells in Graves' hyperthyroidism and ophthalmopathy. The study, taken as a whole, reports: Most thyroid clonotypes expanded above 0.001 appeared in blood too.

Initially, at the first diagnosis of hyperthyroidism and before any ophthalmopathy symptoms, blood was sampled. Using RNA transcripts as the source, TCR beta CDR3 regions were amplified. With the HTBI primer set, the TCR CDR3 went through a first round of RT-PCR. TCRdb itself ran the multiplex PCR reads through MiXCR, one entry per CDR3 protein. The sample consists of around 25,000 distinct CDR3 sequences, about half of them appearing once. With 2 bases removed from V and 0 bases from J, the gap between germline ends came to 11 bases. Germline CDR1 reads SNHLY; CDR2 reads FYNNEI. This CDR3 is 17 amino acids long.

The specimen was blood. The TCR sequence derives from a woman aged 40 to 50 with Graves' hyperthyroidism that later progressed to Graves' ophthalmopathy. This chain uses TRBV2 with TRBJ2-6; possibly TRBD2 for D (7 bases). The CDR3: CASSERGGGSGANVLTF. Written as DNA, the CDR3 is TGTGCCAGCAGTGAAAGGGGGGGGGGCTCTGGGGCCAACGTCCTGACTTTC.